The rows below give T cell receptor beta chains drawn from one sample of a study of OX40 agonist ivuxolimab in advanced cancers. Measured with immunoSEQ multiplex PCR; TCRdb has only the in-frame clones, and not every one. Among about 52,000 clones listed, about nine tenths were seen once. Sequences were derived from CD4+ or CD8+ T cells sorted from blood, sampled in a trial of the OX40 agonist ivuxolimab. The receptor set was obtained from an adult with an advanced solid tumor such as melanoma, head and neck, liver or kidney cancer. Each CDR3 is given without its conserved first and last residue.

v_call cdr3_aa
TRBV7-9 ASSLAETQY
TRBV27 ASSLAGGGTYYEQY
TRBV7-3 ASSLLGGGETQY
TRBV5-5 ASSLNSFDEAF
TRBV5-8 ASSFGEVNEQF
TRBV10-3 AISEAVGAPEQY
TRBV7-6 ASSLAHTNTEAF
TRBV30 AWSVGVPGQIT
TRBV6-4 ATASGTGSSYEQY
TRBV5-1 ASSLSSGGPTGELF